This TCR beta chain was recorded in a study of T cell clonality in common variable immunodeficiency. A note on this clone: What it binds is not known. The observed sequence ends 3 residues before the CDR3 terminus, with the missing tail filled in from the germline J gene.

Assay used: immunoSEQ multiplex PCR; TCRdb lists only in-frame clones, some missing. The counts give about 32,000 clones, none of them seen only once; approximately 5.4% is held by the top ten. Study conclusions and caveats: In common variable immunodeficiency, TCR beta chains reportedly carried fewer deletions and N-nucleotide insertions.

Blood samples were heparinized, roughly 4.5 to 8.5 ml per donor. This CDR3 region has 15 residues. Germline-derived CDR1 and CDR2 are MNHNS and SASEGT. V was shortened by 2 bases and J by 3 bases, with 13 bases between the two germline ends. This sequence originates from a human donor with common variable immunodeficiency. The gene calls are TRBV6-1 and TRBJ1-2; no clear D gene. The source material was peripheral blood mononuclear cells. The CDR3 bases that were read are TGTGCCAGCAGTGAAAGGGTCGGGGTGGACTATGGC. Its protein product is CASSERVGVDYG. From start to end, the CDR3 is CASSERVGVDYGYTF.